This section outlines one TCR beta chain sequence together with its context. Its specificity is unknown. Germline V gives CDR1 MNHEY, CDR2 SVGAGI. The CDR3 has 14 amino acids. After removal of 5 bases from V and 7 bases from J, the junction contained 10 bases not matched to a gene. The primer mix had 60 Vbeta and 13 Jbeta primers. Only in-frame clones appear in the TCRdb table, and some are missing; sequencing was by immunoSEQ multiplex PCR. The sample has 100,000 to 150,000 clones, about 70% seen once; the top ten hold 2% to 3%. The sample comes from a study of cytomegalovirus exposure and HLA in healthy donors. Whole-study results and caveats: It emerged from a later analysis that several of the most significant clusters appeared to be linked to common viral pathogens. Presence/absence analyses treated sequencing depth as roughly uniform across donors.

The source of this sequence is a woman aged 40 to 49 in good health and CMV-seronegative. The sequencing sample was made of PBMCs. V and J are TRBV6-5 and TRBJ2-7; 8 nucleotides align to TRBD1. The CDR3 protein is CASSAPGGTREQYF. Here the CDR3 DNA reads TGTGCCAGCAGTGCTCCAGGGGGCACTAGGGAGCAGTACTTC.